This passage covers 18 T cell receptor beta chains from one sample sequenced in a study of T cell responses to AZD1222 COVID-19 vaccine. The assay was immunoSEQ multiplex PCR, and TCRdb's table has in-frame clones only and misses some. In the table there are some 150,000 clones, over 85% of which are singletons. The sequences come from peripheral blood, collected on day 0 of AZD1222 vaccination. The receptors here all came from an adult in good health.

The V gene is TRBV24-1, the J gene TRBJ2-1; D gene ambiguous. This CDR3 contains 11 residues. V was pared by 1 base and J by 10 bases, with 4 bases between. Germline V lookup: CDR1 KGHDR, CDR2 SFDVKD. The DNA for the CDR3 is TGTGCCACCAGTGATTTTAGGGAGCAGTTCTTC. Encoded protein: CATSDFREQFF.

The chain recombines TRBV19 with TRBJ2-5; D may be TRBD1 (5 bases). Trimming left V 0 bases short and J 4 bases short, with 9 bases between. Germline values: CDR1 LNHDA, CDR2 SQIVND (reference sequence). CDR3 length equals 14 residues. CDR3: CASSIEQGGETQYF. Written as DNA, the CDR3 is TGTGCCAGTAGTATAGAGCAGGGTGGAGAGACCCAGTACTTC.

J is TRBJ1-5 and V is TRBV7-9, with 8 bases lining up with TRBD1. The V gene end was trimmed by 7 bases and the J gene end by 3 bases; junction bases not matched to a gene: 5. Germline V lookup: CDR1 SEHNR, CDR2 FQNEAQ (reference sequence). There are 14 residues in the CDR3. CDR3 DNA: TGTGCCAGCACTACAGGGGGTAACAATCAGCCCCAGCATTTT. It specifies CASTTGGNNQPQHF.

V gene TRBV11-3 combines with J gene TRBJ1-1; D gene ambiguous. With 4 bases removed from V and 1 base from J, the gap between germline ends came to 7 bases. Germline V gene lookup returns CDR1 SGHNT and CDR2 YENEEA. The CDR3 is 13 residues long. In nucleotides, the CDR3 is TGTGCCAGCAGCTCTACTTCGAACACTGAAGCTTTCTTT. Residues: CASSSTSNTEAFF.

The CDR3: CASSLAGDNQPQHF. DNA for the CDR3: TGCGCCAGCAGCTTGGCCGGAGATAATCAGCCCCAGCATTTT. The V call is TRBV5-1, the J call TRBJ1-5; D not resolved. Germline CDR1 is SGHRS and CDR2 is YFSETQ. The CDR3 consists of 14 residues. V shed 0 bases and J shed 4 bases, with 8 bases lying between them. Full variable domain (remainder filled in from reference TRBV5-1 and TRBJ1-5): KAGVTQTPRYLIKTRGQQVTLSCSPISGHRSVSWYQQTPGQGLQFLFEYFSETQRNKGNFPGRFSGRQFSNSRSEMNVSTLELGDSALYLCASSLAGDNQPQHFGDGTRLSIL.

The chain recombines TRBV3-1 (or the pseudogene TRBV3-2) with TRBJ1-6; D is unclear. Trimming removed 1 base from V and 7 bases from J, with 8 bases in between. Germline-derived CDR1 and CDR2 are LGHDT and YNNKEL (reference sequence). CDR3 length equals 14 residues. The DNA for the CDR3 is TGTGCCAGCAGCCAAGGGGATTCGAATTCACCCCTCCACTTT. Amino acids: CASSQGDSNSPLHF.

The chain has TRBV7-9 and TRBJ1-3, with D uncertain. Trimming pared 5 bases from V and 4 bases from J, leaving 18 bases between. This CDR3 region has 16 residues. Germline-derived CDR1 and CDR2 are SEHNR and FQNEAQ (reference sequence). The CDR3 region has the DNA TGTGCCAGCAGCCCAAGGACCCCCACAAGCGGAAACACCATATATTTT. It encodes CASSPRTPTSGNTIYF.

The chain combines TRBV10-3 with TRBJ2-2; TRBD2 matches 13 bases. This CDR3 is 16 amino acids long. CDR1 ENHRY and CDR2 SYGVKD come from the germline V gene. The V gene end was trimmed by 8 bases and the J gene end by 5 bases; junction bases not matched to a gene: 8. The chain's CDR3 is CAISGTSGMSTGELFF. CDR3 DNA sequence: TGTGCCATCTCCGGGACTAGCGGGATGTCTACCGGGGAGCTGTTTTTT.

The J gene is TRBJ1-3, the V gene TRBV3-1 (or the pseudogene TRBV3-2); D is unclear. The germline V gene encodes CDR1 LGHDT and CDR2 YNNKEL (reference sequence). There are 16 residues in the CDR3. Between the trimmed V and J ends, which lost 0 bases and 0 bases, there was a span of 9 bases. CDR3: CASSQDPASSGNTIYF. In DNA form, the CDR3 reads TGTGCCAGCAGCCAAGATCCAGCGAGCTCTGGAAACACCATATATTTT.

The chain joins TRBV5-4 to TRBJ1-1; 7 bases match TRBD1. J gave up 2 bases and V 5 bases, and 12 bases lay outside the gene matches. This CDR3 has 16 residues. The germline V gene has CDR1 SGHNT and CDR2 YYREEE (reference sequence). CDR3 residues: CASRPNSGQTNTEAFF. CDR3 bases: TGTGCCAGCAGACCAAATTCGGGACAGACTAACACTGAAGCTTTCTTT. Drawing the rest from reference TRBV5-4 and TRBJ1-1, the complete variable domain is ETGVTQSPTHLIKTRGQQVTLRCSSQSGHNTVSWYQQALGQGPQFIFQYYREEENGRGNFPPRFSGLQFPNYSSELNVNALELDDSALYLCASRPNSGQTNTEAFFGQGTRLTVV.

The chain carries TRBV5-1 and TRBJ1-5; D is unclear. The V and J ends lost 0 bases and 4 bases respectively, with 11 bases between them. This CDR3 is built from 15 residues. CDR1 is SGHRS and CDR2 is YFSETQ in the germline V gene. The CDR3 is CASSLGSLGNQPQHF. The CDR3 nucleotides read TGCGCCAGCAGCTTGGGGTCCCTTGGGAATCAGCCCCAGCATTTT.

This chain connects TRBV10-3 to TRBJ2-1, with D possibly TRBD1 on 5 matching bases. CDR1 and CDR2 (germline): ENHRY, SYGVKD. The CDR3 has 15 residues. V lost 2 bases and J lost 0, with 8 bases in between. CDR3 sequence: CAISEGQGSYNEQFF. The CDR3 DNA is TGTGCCATCAGTGAGGGTCAGGGCTCCTACAATGAGCAGTTCTTC.

The J gene is TRBJ1-3, the V gene TRBV18; D remains unclear. Germline V gives CDR1 KGHSH, CDR2 LQKENI. The V end lost 1 base, the J end lost 3 bases, and 7 bases lay between the germline ends. The CDR3 has 14 amino acids. CDR3 loop: CASSPQTNGNTIYF. The DNA for the CDR3 is TGTGCCAGCTCACCACAGACTAATGGAAACACCATATATTTT.

The V call is TRBV6-5, the J call TRBJ1-3; 8 bases match TRBD1. The CDR3 extends over 15 amino acids. Per the germline V gene, CDR1 is MNHEY and CDR2 is SVGAGI. The trim removed 7 bases at V and 2 bases at J, leaving 7 bases unmatched. The CDR3 DNA sequence: TGTGCCAGCATCGGAGAGACAGGGGCTGGAAACACCATATATTTT. Its protein is CASIGETGAGNTIYF.

The chain carries TRBV27 and TRBJ1-6; 7 nucleotides match TRBD1. Germline V gene data show CDR1 as MNHEY and CDR2 as SMNVEV (reference sequence). V lost 8 bases and J lost 4; bases outside the gene matches: 8. CDR3 length equals 15 residues. CDR3 sequence reads: CASGTFRGYNSPLHF. In DNA, the CDR3 is TGTGCCAGCGGGACCTTCAGGGGGTATAATTCACCCCTCCACTTT.

The chain employs TRBV7-9 and TRBJ1-5; unclear D gene. This CDR3 is built from 16 residues. Germline lookup yields CDR1 SEHNR and CDR2 FQNEAQ (reference sequence). Trimming stripped 0 bases from V and 2 bases from J, with 11 bases between. The CDR3 DNA reads as TGTGCCAGCAGCTTAGCGTCGGGCGGGGGCAATCAGCCCCAGCATTTT. Its translation: CASSLASGGGNQPQHF. Supplemented by reference TRBV7-9 and TRBJ1-5, the full variable domain reads DTGVSQNPRHKITKRGQNVTFRCDPISEHNRLYWYRQTLGQGPEFLTYFQNEAQLEKSRLLSDRFSAERPKGSFSTLEIQRTEQGDSAMYLCASSLASGGGNQPQHFGDGTRLSIL.

The chain combines TRBV5-1 with TRBJ1-3, with 7 bases lining up with TRBD1. Trimming cost V 1 base and J 2 bases; bases outside gene matches: 15. Germline V gene lookup returns CDR1 SGHRS and CDR2 YFSETQ. This CDR3 spans 19 amino acids. CDR3 coding DNA: TGCGCCAGCAGCTTGAGCGCAGGGGGGGGCCTAGGCACTGGAAACACCATATATTTT. The encoded protein is CASSLSAGGGLGTGNTIYF.

This chain joins TRBV6-5 and TRBJ1-5; D uncertain. Per germline, CDR1 MNHEY and CDR2 SVGAGI. V lost 5 bases, J lost 4 bases, and 12 bases lay in between. The CDR3 length is 14 residues. CDR3 in DNA: TGTGCCAGCAGTACCAGGACCGCAAATCAGCCCCAGCATTTT. Its translation is CASSTRTANQPQHF.